This T cell receptor beta chain was sequenced for a study of tumour-infiltrating T cells in Burkitt lymphoma. At the level of the study: Repertoire clonality predicted overall and progression-free survival.

V was shortened by 6 bases and J by 0 bases, with 9 bases between the two germline ends. Germline lookup yields CDR1 SGDLS and CDR2 YYNGEE. The length of the CDR3 is 14 residues. Measured with immunoSEQ multiplex PCR; TCRdb has only the in-frame clones, and not every one. Among approximately 2,500 clones listed, around 86% were seen once. The sequencing sample was made of tumor tissue. The V call is TRBV9, the J call TRBJ2-2; maybe TRBD2 (6 bases). This clonotype originated in a human donor with diffuse large B-cell lymphoma. The CDR3 sequence: CASMGRTNTGELFF. DNA of the CDR3: TGTGCCAGCATGGGGAGGACGAACACCGGGGAGCTGTTTTTT.